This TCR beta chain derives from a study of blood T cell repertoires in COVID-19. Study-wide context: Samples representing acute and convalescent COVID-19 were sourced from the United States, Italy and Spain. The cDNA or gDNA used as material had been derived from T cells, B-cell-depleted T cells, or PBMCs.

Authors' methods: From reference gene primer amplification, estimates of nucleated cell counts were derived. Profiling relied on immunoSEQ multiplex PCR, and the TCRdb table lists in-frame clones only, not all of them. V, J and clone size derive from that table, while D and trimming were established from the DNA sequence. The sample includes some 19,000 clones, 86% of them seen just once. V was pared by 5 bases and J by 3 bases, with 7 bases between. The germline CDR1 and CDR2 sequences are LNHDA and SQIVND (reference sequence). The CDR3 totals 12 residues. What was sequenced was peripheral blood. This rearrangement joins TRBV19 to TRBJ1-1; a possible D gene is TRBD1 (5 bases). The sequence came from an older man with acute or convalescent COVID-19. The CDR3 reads CASSGAYTEAFF. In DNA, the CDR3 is TGTGCCAGTAGTGGGGCCTACACTGAAGCTTTCTTT.